The sequence of this TCR beta chain was determined in a study of PD-1 blockade in mismatch repair-deficient tumors. About the research overall: Patients had over ten mismatch repair-deficient cancer types and were previously treated and progressing. General study findings and limits: Tumor-resident clones, often absent from pretreatment blood, expanded after pembrolizumab and then contracted.

The germline CDR1 and CDR2 sequences are MNHNS and SASEGT. The CDR3 is made up of 15 amino acids. V was shortened by 6 bases and J by 4 bases, with 15 bases between the two germline ends. Notes on this clone: Antigen: not known.

PCR or immunohistochemistry showed mismatch repair deficiency in every enrolled patient. TCRs were sequenced from a few patients responding to pembrolizumab. Some clones are missing from TCRdb's copy, which holds only in-frame ones; the method was immunoSEQ multiplex PCR. The repertoire has about 25,000 clones, roughly 80% of them found once; the top ten carry approximately 3%. The V call is TRBV6-1, the J call TRBJ1-4, with D possibly TRBD1 on 5 matching bases. The TCR sequence derives from an adult with mismatch repair-deficient cancer. Sequencing used PBMCs, obtained before pembrolizumab treatment. The CDR3 loop is CASSLQGGVNEKLFF. In nucleotides, the CDR3 is TGTGCCAGCAGCCTCCAGGGAGGCGTTAATGAAAAACTGTTTTTT.